This T cell receptor (beta chain) was recorded in a study of cytomegalovirus exposure and HLA in healthy donors. Study-level information: Previous work identified some 120 million unique TCR beta sequences from about 179 million T cells.

Study observations and caveats: Analysis was performed later, and it showed HLA-associated TCR beta chains to be more clonally expanded than equally common others. The authors excluded some V segments, including TRBV6-2 and TRBV6-3, as indistinguishable. Fewer N-insertions than the roughly 630-donor mean were reportedly shown by an Asian-associated ancestry cluster in a later analysis.

The sample holds a few counts of this clone. Its antigen is as yet unknown. The CDR3 is made up of 10 amino acids. Looked up from germline, CDR1 is SNHLY and CDR2 is FYNNEI. V lost 9 bases, J lost 3 bases, and 5 bases lay in between. PCR primers comprised 60 Vbeta and 13 Jbeta primers. Sequencing was performed with immunoSEQ multiplex PCR; in TCRdb, only in-frame clones are kept and a portion is missing. The sample shows roughly 97,000 clones, over 9.5% of them seen only once. The chain joins TRBV2 to TRBJ2-5; D uncertain. The receptor was derived from a man between 35 and 55 years old in good health and CMV-seropositive. Sequenced input: PBMCs. CDR3 sequence (DNA): TGTGCCAGACAGAAAGAGACCCAGTACTTC. Encoded protein: CARQKETQYF.